Listed below are T cell receptor beta chains from one sample, sequenced in a study of technical replicates of blood from a handful of donors. Libraries were prepared by immunoSEQ multiplex PCR; TCRdb keeps only in-frame clonotypes and omits some of them. The table includes approximately 10,000 clones, approximately 93% detected once. Source material: PBMCs. These receptors were taken from a human donor in good health. Each CDR3 is given with its conserved first and last residue. The D gene is left open where the match is weak. Not all rows give a size; the values are once, few, many and, for expanded clones, a class.

V gene	J gene	clone size	D gene	CDR3 protein	CDR3 DNA
TRBV5-8	TRBJ2-3	once	-	CASSYRADTQYF	TGTGCCAGCAGCTACAGGGCAGATACGCAGTATTTT
TRBV6-1	TRBJ2-7	-	TRBD2	CASGRGGTNPYEQYF	TGTGCCAGCGGGCGGGGGGGGACCAACCCCTACGAGCAGTACTTC
TRBV7-8	TRBJ2-7	-	TRBD2	CASSFNPPGGGQYQLPYEQYF	TGTGCCAGCAGCTTCAACCCTCCCGGGGGGGGACAATATCAGTTACCCTACGAGCAGTACTTC
TRBV11-2	TRBJ1-1	-	-	CASTTPKGLVREAFF	TGTGCCAGCACCACCCCCAAGGGGCTCGTCAGGGAAGCTTTCTTT
TRBV7-9	TRBJ1-1	-	-	CASSDPAGGVENTEAFF	TGTGCCAGCAGCGATCCGGCAGGCGGGGTTGAGAACACTGAAGCTTTCTTT
TRBV19	TRBJ1-3	once	-	CASASSGNTIYF	TGTGCGAGCGCCAGCTCTGGAAACACCATATATTTT
TRBV5-1	TRBJ2-7	-	-	CASRDSNYEQYF	TGCGCCAGCAGGGACTCGAACTACGAGCAGTACTTC
TRBV7-3	TRBJ2-7	-	TRBD2	CASSLTSGVYEQYF	TGTGCCAGCAGCTTAACTAGCGGGGTTTACGAGCAGTACTTC
TRBV18	TRBJ2-3	once	TRBD2	CASSPSSGISTDTQYF	TGTGCCAGCTCACCCTCTAGCGGGATAAGCACAGATACGCAGTATTTT
TRBV11-1	TRBJ2-7	-	TRBD2	CASSSVAGVYEQYF	TGTGCCAGCAGCTCCGTAGCGGGAGTCTACGAGCAGTACTTC
TRBV15	TRBJ2-2	-	-	CATSGTTNTGELFF	TGTGCCACCTCCGGGACAACGAACACCGGGGAGCTGTTTTTT
TRBV30	TRBJ2-3	once	-	CAWSPPSSTDTQYF	TGTGCCTGGAGTCCACCGAGTAGCACAGATACGCAGTATTTT
TRBV29-1	TRBJ2-1	-	TRBD2	CSAGGLAGEVEQFF	TGCAGCGCCGGGGGACTAGCGGGAGAGGTTGAGCAGTTCTTC
TRBV18	TRBJ1-1	-	-	CASSLEQLNTEAFF	TGTGCCAGCTCACTAGAACAGCTGAACACTGAAGCTTTCTTT
TRBV30	TRBJ2-1	-	-	CAWSVRGSASRRNEQFF	TGTGCCTGGAGTGTACGGGGTAGCGCGAGCCGGCGCAATGAGCAGTTCTTC
TRBV29-1	TRBJ2-7	-	-	CSVVTVEQYF	TGCAGCGTTGTTACAGTCGAGCAGTACTTC
TRBV19	TRBJ2-3	-	TRBD2	CASTRLAGYSTDTQYF	TGTGCCAGTACCCGCCTAGCGGGATATAGCACAGATACGCAGTATTTT
TRBV19	TRBJ2-7	-	TRBD2	CASSRLAGSSDSYEQYF	TGTGCCAGTAGTCGCCTAGCGGGAAGCTCCGACTCCTACGAGCAGTACTTC
TRBV6-1	TRBJ2-7	-	TRBD2	CAGSSGSSLEQYF	TGTGCCGGAAGTAGCGGGAGCTCTCTCGAGCAGTACTTC
TRBV27	TRBJ2-1	-	-	CASRGLENNEQFF	TGTGCCAGCAGGGGACTGGAAAACAATGAGCAGTTCTTC
TRBV27	TRBJ2-5	-	TRBD2	CASSPGTSGSETQYF	TGTGCCAGCAGTCCCGGGACTAGCGGGTCAGAGACCCAGTACTTC
TRBV29-1	TRBJ1-5	-	TRBD1	CSVGGFAGGRDQPQHF	TGCAGCGTTGGCGGTTTCGCAGGGGGCCGCGATCAGCCCCAGCATTTT
TRBV29-1	TRBJ2-5	-	TRBD1	CSVEETGAWETQYF	TGCAGCGTTGAGGAGACAGGGGCCTGGGAGACCCAGTACTTC
TRBV6-1	TRBJ1-2	-	-	CASSEMFLGGYGYTF	TGTGCCAGCAGTGAAATGTTTCTGGGAGGCTATGGCTACACCTTC
TRBV18	TRBJ2-2	-	TRBD2	CASSPPAGDTGELFF	TGTGCCAGCTCACCACCAGCGGGAGACACCGGGGAGCTGTTTTTT
TRBV5-4	TRBJ2-7	-	TRBD1	CASSSGQDPYEQYF	TGTGCCAGCAGCTCCGGACAGGACCCCTACGAGCAGTACTTC
TRBV11-3	TRBJ2-7	-	-	CASSLGQAREQYF	TGTGCCAGCAGCTTAGGGCAGGCTCGCGAGCAGTACTTC
TRBV2	TRBJ2-7	-	-	CASSPSDTEQYF	TGTGCCAGCAGTCCGTCAGATACCGAACAGTACTTC
TRBV11-2	TRBJ1-5	-	TRBD1	CASSRVTGVSNQPQHF	TGTGCCAGCAGCAGAGTTACAGGGGTGAGCAATCAGCCCCAGCATTTT
TRBV6-1	TRBJ1-2	-	-	CASSGSTNYGYTF	TGTGCCAGCAGCGGGTCCACTAACTATGGCTACACCTTC
TRBV28	TRBJ1-1	-	TRBD1	CASSLLQGIGAFF	TGTGCCAGCAGTTTACTACAGGGGATAGGAGCTTTCTTT
TRBV5-4	TRBJ2-3	once	TRBD1	CASSLNPQGAPDTQYF	TGTGCCAGCAGCTTGAACCCCCAGGGGGCGCCGGATACGCAGTATTTT
TRBV6-4	TRBJ2-3	-	TRBD2	CASSDSAGATDTQYF	TGTGCCAGCAGTGACTCAGCGGGAGCCACAGATACGCAGTATTTT
TRBV7-2	TRBJ1-1	-	-	CASIGQSNEAFF	TGTGCCAGCATCGGACAGTCGAATGAAGCTTTCTTT
TRBV11-3	TRBJ1-1	-	-	CASSWTANTEAFF	TGTGCCAGCAGCTGGACAGCTAACACTGAAGCTTTCTTT
TRBV2	TRBJ2-2	-	-	CASRGSGNTGELFF	TGTGCCAGCAGAGGTAGCGGGAACACCGGGGAGCTGTTTTTT
TRBV27	TRBJ2-2	-	-	CASRIRDMGAGELFF	TGTGCCAGCAGAATACGGGACATGGGAGCCGGGGAGCTGTTTTTT
TRBV29-1	TRBJ2-7	-	-	CSGGGQEYSEQYF	TGCAGCGGGGGGGGACAGGAGTACAGCGAGCAGTACTTC
TRBV30	TRBJ2-5	-	TRBD2	CAHGTSGSLGETQYF	TGTGCCCATGGGACTAGCGGGAGCCTTGGAGAGACCCAGTACTTC
TRBV27	TRBJ2-7	-	TRBD2	CASRPTRGLAGGRIPYEQYF	TGTGCCAGCAGACCAACGAGGGGACTAGCGGGAGGTAGAATACCCTACGAGCAGTACTTC
TRBV6-1	TRBJ1-3	-	-	CASSRQTLSGNTIYF	TGTGCCAGCAGCAGACAGACGCTCTCTGGAAACACCATATATTTT
TRBV28	TRBJ1-5	-	TRBD1	CASTETGGKLSNQPQHF	TGTGCCAGCACCGAGACAGGGGGCAAGTTAAGCAATCAGCCCCAGCATTTT
TRBV10-3	TRBJ2-7	-	TRBD2	CAISPSGLSEQYF	TGTGCCATCAGCCCTAGCGGGCTCAGCGAGCAGTACTTC
TRBV5-1	TRBJ2-5	-	-	CASSLAGEGPGTQYF	TGCGCCAGCAGCTTGGCCGGAGAGGGCCCTGGGACCCAGTACTTC
TRBV25-1	TRBJ2-7	-	-	CASSATGSYEQYF	TGTGCCAGCAGTGCCACAGGGTCCTACGAGCAGTACTTC
TRBV7-9	TRBJ1-2	-	-	CASSQGISGRLYGYTF	TGTGCCAGCAGCCAGGGGATTTCTGGACGGCTCTATGGCTACACCTTC
TRBV10-2	TRBJ2-5	once	-	CASGGAERGETQYF	TGCGCCAGCGGGGGGGCGGAGAGGGGGGAGACCCAGTACTTC
TRBV6-1	TRBJ2-7	-	-	CASRSQGPSFYEQYF	TGTGCCAGCAGGTCACAGGGCCCTAGCTTCTACGAGCAGTACTTC
TRBV6-6	TRBJ1-3	-	-	CASSRSGTGAGNTIYF	TGTGCCAGCAGTAGATCCGGGACGGGAGCCGGAAACACCATATATTTT
TRBV19	TRBJ2-1	-	TRBD2	CASSSLAGGPSHNEQFF	TGTGCCAGTAGTTCGCTAGCGGGAGGGCCTTCCCACAATGAGCAGTTCTTC
TRBV7-9	TRBJ1-1	-	-	CASSPPIGGSEAFF	TGTGCCAGCAGCCCCCCAATCGGAGGATCTGAAGCTTTCTTT
TRBV7-3	TRBJ2-1	-	-	CASRLGGSAYNEQFF	TGTGCCAGCAGGTTGGGCGGGTCTGCCTACAATGAGCAGTTCTTC
TRBV6-9	TRBJ1-4	-	-	CASTREKLFF	TGTGCCAGCACCCGTGAAAAACTGTTTTTT
TRBV4-1	TRBJ2-1	-	TRBD2	CASSQGTSGQYNEQFF	TGCGCCAGCAGCCAAGGAACTAGCGGCCAATACAATGAGCAGTTCTTC
TRBV10-2	TRBJ2-1	-	TRBD2	CASRSKGLAGAYNEQFF	TGCGCCAGCAGGTCTAAAGGACTAGCGGGGGCCTACAATGAGCAGTTCTTC
TRBV7-2	TRBJ1-2	-	TRBD1	CASSPRDSSNGYTF	TGTGCCAGCAGCCCTCGGGACAGCTCAAATGGCTACACCTTC